Shown below are 27 T cell receptor beta chains from a single sample sequenced in a study of blood T cell repertoires in COVID-19 (dated by TCRdb to about 2020). The method behind the library was the immunoSEQ multiplex PCR assay. In TCRdb, the immuneACCESS table is reduced to in-frame sequences with V and J assigned. These tables do not hold every clone; where another copy was compared, an unresolved V gene accounts for under half, and the others remain unexplained. For this sample the table gives 52,000 or so clones, of which around nine tenths were detected only once. In total, the top ten clones hold more than 9.5% of the sample. Input material: peripheral blood. Receptors originate from a woman over 75 with acute or convalescent COVID-19.

This clone was found once. The chain employs TRBV9 and TRBJ2-1; 9 bases are a match to TRBD1. With V trimmed by 4 bases and J by 5 bases, 7 bases remained unmatched. CDR1 is SGDLS, CDR2 YYNGEE, per germline. This CDR3 spans 15 amino acids. CDR3 residues: CASSPLTGGNNEQFF. CDR3 bases: TGTGCCAGCAGCCCGTTGACAGGGGGAAACAATGAGCAGTTCTTC.

The chain uses TRBV6-5 and TRBJ1-3; 9 bases line up with TRBD1. The CDR3 has 15 residues. Germline trimming cut 4 bases from V and 3 bases from J; bases unmatched to any gene: 4. Germline CDR1 MNHEY, CDR2 SVGAGI. Here the CDR3 DNA reads TGTGCCAGCAGTTCACAGGGGGCGGTTGGAAACACCATATATTTT. Protein product: CASSSQGAVGNTIYF.

The V and J genes are TRBV19 and TRBJ1-3; D is possibly TRBD1 (5 bases). The CDR3 contains 16 residues. Germline CDR1 and CDR2: LNHDA and SQIVND (reference sequence). The ends were cut back, 2 bases at V and 4 bases at J, with 15 bases in the middle. The CDR3, as DNA: TGTGCCAGTAGTATAAGGGACGGAGGGAGAGGAAACACCATATATTTT. Translation gives CASSIRDGGRGNTIYF.

The chain carries TRBV9 and TRBJ2-7, with D perhaps TRBD2 (6 bases). This CDR3 is 14 amino acids long. V dropped 0 bases and J dropped 6 bases, with 13 bases sitting between them. Germline V gene data show CDR1 as SGDLS and CDR2 as YYNGEE. The CDR3 protein is CASSVAGEDLEQYF. The CDR3 nucleotides read TGTGCCAGCAGCGTAGCGGGAGAAGACCTCGAGCAGTACTTC.

This chain connects TRBV9 to TRBJ2-3; weak D call: TRBD2 (5 bases). Per the germline V gene, CDR1 is SGDLS and CDR2 is YYNGEE. This CDR3 has 15 amino acids. Deletions cut 3 bases from V and 2 bases from J, with 13 bases between. DNA for the CDR3: TGTGCCAGCAGCGCCCTAGCCGACCTCACAGATACGCAGTATTTT. Its translation is CASSALADLTDTQYF. Together with reference TRBV9 and TRBJ2-3, the CDR3 gives the full variable domain: DSGVTQTPKHLITATGQRVTLRCSPRSGDLSVYWYQQSLDQGLQFLIQYYNGEERAKGNILERFSAQQFPDLHSELNLSSLELGDSALYFCASSALADLTDTQYFGPGTRLTVL.

J is TRBJ1-5 and V is TRBV2, with 8 bases matching TRBD1. Germline lookup yields CDR1 SNHLY and CDR2 FYNNEI. This CDR3 has 15 residues. The V segment lost 5 bases and the J segment 0 bases; nucleotides outside the gene matches: 3. The CDR3 reads CASSRTGHSNQPQHF. Written as DNA, the CDR3 is TGTGCCAGCAGTAGGACAGGGCATAGCAATCAGCCCCAGCATTTT. Using reference TRBV2 and TRBJ1-5 for the parts outside the CDR3, the full variable domain is EPEVTQTPSHQVTQMGQEVILRCVPISNHLYFYWYRQILGQKVEFLVSFYNNEISEKSEIFDDQFSVERPDGSNFTLKIRSTKLEDSAMYFCASSRTGHSNQPQHFGDGTRLSIL.

DNA for the CDR3: TGCGCCAGCAGGCCCCAGGACAGGGCAGGGGAGCTGTTTTTT. It translates to CASRPQDRAGELFF. The chain uses TRBV4-1 and TRBJ2-2; 8 positions agree with TRBD1. The CDR3 loop spans 14 amino acids. The V gene's germline CDR1 is MGHRA and CDR2 YSYEKL. V shed 6 bases, J shed 8 bases, and the junction held 8 bases outside the gene matches.

The V call is TRBV11-3, the J call TRBJ2-5; no definite D call. V was trimmed by 7 bases and J by 4 bases, leaving 13 bases between them. CDR1 and CDR2 from the germline V gene are SGHNT and YENEEA. This CDR3 comprises 13 residues. As DNA, the CDR3 is TGTGCCAGCACCTCTATGCCCCCAGAGACCCAGTACTTC. This gives the protein CASTSMPPETQYF.

The rearrangement links TRBV11-2 to TRBJ2-1, with D tentatively TRBD2 (6 bases). Germline V gene sequence: CDR1 SGHAT, CDR2 FQNNGV. Trimming left V 7 bases short and J 3 bases short, with 19 bases between. The CDR3 loop spans 16 amino acids. Written as DNA, the CDR3 is TGTGCCAGCACCAACGATCACCGGGAGTACTACAATGAGCAGTTCTTC. Translating it yields CASTNDHREYYNEQFF.

The chain has TRBV4-1 and TRBJ1-6; TRBD1 might be the D (6 bases). Germline V gives CDR1 MGHRA, CDR2 YSYEKL. Trimming shortened V by 1 base and J by 7 bases, and 14 bases separated the two germline ends. This CDR3 has 16 residues. CDR3 protein: CASSQGRTDNNSPLHF. The DNA of the CDR3 is TGCGCCAGCAGCCAAGGACGGACAGATAACAATTCACCCCTCCACTTT.

The chain has TRBV5-1 and TRBJ2-1; 7 bases align to TRBD1. Unmatched junction bases numbered 2, after V lost 3 bases and J lost 5 bases. From germline, CDR1 is SGHRS and CDR2 YFSETQ. CDR3 length: 13 residues. CDR3 amino acids: CASSSGQNNEQFF. DNA of the CDR3: TGCGCCAGCAGCTCGGGACAGAACAATGAGCAGTTCTTC.

The chain couples TRBV6-5 to TRBJ1-2; 8 nucleotides match TRBD1. CDR1 and CDR2 (germline): MNHEY, SVGAGI. This CDR3 has 14 residues. After removal of 6 bases from V and 4 bases from J, the junction contained 7 bases not matched to a gene. The CDR3 nucleotides are TGTGCCAGCAGACAAACAGGGGGAGGCTATGGCTACACCTTC. Its protein is CASRQTGGGYGYTF.

V is TRBV6-4 and J is TRBJ1-2; TRBD1 is a possible D gene (5 bases). The ends were cut back, 9 bases at V and 4 bases at J, with 15 bases in the middle. Germline CDR1 reads MRHNA; CDR2 reads SNTAGT. This CDR3 region has 13 residues. CDR3 sequence reads: CASPMGGVYGYTF. The CDR3 nucleotides are TGTGCCAGTCCGATGGGGGGAGTCTATGGCTACACCTTC.

The V call is TRBV29-1, the J call TRBJ2-1; maybe TRBD1 (6 bases). CDR1 and CDR2 from the germline V gene are SQVTM and ANQGSEA. The CDR3 runs 13 residues. V was pared by 6 bases and J by 4 bases, with 13 bases between. Here the CDR3 reads CSVTWDTYNEQFF. The CDR3 region has the DNA TGCAGCGTAACCTGGGACACTTACAATGAGCAGTTCTTC.

The chain joins TRBV5-1 to TRBJ2-3; weak D call: TRBD1 (5 bases). From germline, CDR1 is SGHRS and CDR2 YFSETQ. The V end was cut by 0 bases, the J end by 0 bases, with 8 bases between. This CDR3 region has 15 residues. CDR3 DNA: TGCGCCAGCAGCTTGGGACAGAGTAGCACAGATACGCAGTATTTT. Translating gives CASSLGQSSTDTQYF.

In DNA, the CDR3 is TGTGCCAGCAGTTCGGGGGTAGCTGAAGCTTTCTTT. This encodes CASSSGVAEAFF. The rearrangement joins TRBV28 to TRBJ1-1; D perhaps matches TRBD1 (5 bases). The V and J ends lost 4 bases and 6 bases respectively, with 9 bases between them. Germline CDR1 is MDHEN and CDR2 is SYDVKM. The CDR3 covers 12 residues.

This chain links TRBV30 with TRBJ1-2, with 7 bases that match TRBD1. This CDR3 is built from 17 residues. Per the germline V gene, CDR1 is GTSNPN and CDR2 is SVGIG (reference sequence). Trimming at V came to 0 bases and at J to 8 bases, leaving 18 bases not matched to a gene. DNA of the CDR3: TGTGCCTGGAGTGTAGGGGTAGGACAGGCGTTTGAGCGGGGCTACACCTTC. Its protein product is CAWSVGVGQAFERGYTF.

The CDR3 DNA is TGTGCCAGCAGCGCCCGGGCGGGAGGGCCCGACGAGCAGTACTTC. Its translation is CASSARAGGPDEQYF. V gene TRBV9 combines with J gene TRBJ2-7, with 9 bases identical to TRBD2. The CDR3 contains 15 residues. Germline CDR1 is SGDLS and CDR2 is YYNGEE. Trimming at V came to 3 bases and at J to 5 bases, leaving 9 bases not matched to a gene.

This clone was seen a single time. The rearrangement uses TRBV6-5 and TRBJ2-1; 12 bases align to TRBD2. Germline CDR1 and CDR2: MNHEY and SVGAGI. This CDR3 contains 13 residues. Losses at the gene ends were 6 bases for V and 8 bases for J; bases not matched to a gene: 2. The DNA of the CDR3 is TGTGCCAGCAGGACTAGCGGGAGTGATGAGCAGTTCTTC. It codes for CASRTSGSDEQFF.

This clone was seen only once. This chain joins TRBV19 and TRBJ2-5, with TRBD2 matching 9 bases. The CDR3 has 16 residues. Germline V gene data show CDR1 as LNHDA and CDR2 as SQIVND (reference sequence). Trimming cost V 1 base and J 5 bases; bases outside gene matches: 8. This CDR3 is CASSIARGRARETQYF. For the CDR3, the DNA is TGTGCCAGTAGTATAGCACGCGGGAGGGCCCGCGAGACCCAGTACTTC.

The chain has TRBV7-2 and TRBJ2-7; 11 bases align to TRBD2. There are 13 residues in the CDR3. Germline assignment: CDR1 SGHTA and CDR2 FQGNSA. The ends lost 5 bases at V and 6 bases at J; junction bases unmatched: 3. The CDR3 sequence: CASSRTSGLEQYF. As DNA, the CDR3 is TGTGCCAGCAGCCGGACTAGCGGGCTCGAGCAGTACTTC.

The chain carries TRBV19 and TRBJ2-3; 15 bases match TRBD2. Germline V lookup: CDR1 LNHDA, CDR2 SQIVND (reference sequence). The trim removed 4 bases at V and 3 bases at J, leaving 8 bases unmatched. This CDR3 comprises 18 residues. CDR3 sequence reads: CASSTGLAGGGGTDTQYF. CDR3 DNA: TGTGCCAGTAGTACCGGACTAGCGGGAGGGGGTGGTACAGATACGCAGTATTTT. The full variable domain, with the rest looked up from reference TRBV19 and TRBJ2-3, is DGGITQSPKYLFRKEGQNVTLSCEQNLNHDAMYWYRQDPGQGLRLIYYSQIVNDFQKGDIAEGYSVSREKKESFPLTVTSAQKNPTAFYLCASSTGLAGGGGTDTQYFGPGTRLTVL.

The J gene is TRBJ1-2, the V gene TRBV24-1; D uncertain. Germline CDR1 and CDR2: KGHDR and SFDVKD. With 4 bases removed from V and 7 bases from J, the gap between germline ends came to 9 bases. The CDR3 contains 12 residues. For the CDR3, the DNA is TGTGCCACCAGTGACACTCTAGGTGGCTACACCTTC. Translating it yields CATSDTLGGYTF.

This clone is categorized as medium-sized. The genes are TRBV5-1 and TRBJ2-1; D is perhaps TRBD2 (6 bases). V was trimmed by 0 bases and J by 8 bases, leaving 12 bases between them. Germline CDR1 is SGHRS and CDR2 is YFSETQ. This CDR3 is 14 amino acids long. CDR3 in DNA: TGCGCCAGCAGCTTGGGGGTCGGGAGCGATGAGCAGTTCTTC. Amino acids: CASSLGVGSDEQFF.

V and J are TRBV18 and TRBJ2-7; D possibly corresponds to TRBD2 (5 bases). Germline loops: CDR1 KGHSH, CDR2 LQKENI. This CDR3 has 14 residues. Trimming removed 1 base from V and 3 bases from J, with 10 bases in between. The CDR3 is CASSPLTGVYEQYF. CDR3 nucleotides: TGTGCCAGCTCACCACTAACCGGGGTCTACGAGCAGTACTTC. The full variable domain, completed using reference TRBV18 and TRBJ2-7, is NAGVMQNPRHLVRRRGQEARLRCSPMKGHSHVYWYRQLPEEGLKFMVYLQKENIIDESGMPKERFSAEFPKEGPSILRIQQVVRGDSAAYFCASSPLTGVYEQYFGPGTRLTVT.

The V gene is TRBV6-2 or TRBV6-3, the J gene TRBJ2-5; 8 positions match TRBD1. The V and J ends lost 1 base and 5 bases, in that order; junction bases with no gene match: 9. CDR3 size: 16 residues. Looked up from germline, CDR1 is MNHEY and CDR2 is SVGEGT. CDR3 nucleotides: TGTGCCAGCAGTTACTGGGGGGCAGGGGGCTTTGAGACCCAGTACTTC. Translating it yields CASSYWGAGGFETQYF.

J is TRBJ2-7 and V is TRBV19; the D gene is possibly TRBD1 (6 bases). CDR1 is LNHDA, CDR2 SQIVND, per germline (reference sequence). V shed 3 bases and J shed 0 bases, with 9 bases lying between them. The CDR3 length is 14 residues. CDR3 DNA sequence: TGTGCCAGTAGTATCCAGGGGAGCTCCTACGAGCAGTACTTC. Translating gives CASSIQGSSYEQYF.